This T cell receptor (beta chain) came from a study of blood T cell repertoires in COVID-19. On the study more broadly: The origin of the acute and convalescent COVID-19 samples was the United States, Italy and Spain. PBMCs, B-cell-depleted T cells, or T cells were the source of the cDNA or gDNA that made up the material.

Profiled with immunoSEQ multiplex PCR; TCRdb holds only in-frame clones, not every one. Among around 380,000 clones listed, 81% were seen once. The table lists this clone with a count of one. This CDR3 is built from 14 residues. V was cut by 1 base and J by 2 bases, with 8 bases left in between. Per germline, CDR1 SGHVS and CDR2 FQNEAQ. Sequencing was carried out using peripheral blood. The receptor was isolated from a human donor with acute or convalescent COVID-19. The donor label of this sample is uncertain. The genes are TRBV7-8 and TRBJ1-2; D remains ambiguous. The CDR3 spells CASSLGLQNYGYTF. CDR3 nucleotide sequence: TGTGCCAGCAGCTTAGGGCTGCAGAACTATGGCTACACCTTC.